Each of the 5 T cell receptor beta chains below was sequenced from the same sample in a study of T-cell memory formation after mild COVID-19. TCRdb used MiXCR to reprocess the 5' RACE reads, holding one entry per CDR3 protein. This sample has roughly 140,000 distinct CDR3 sequences, with about 14% found just once. Sequenced sample: PBMCs or a T cell subset sorted from them (not recorded which). The receptors come from an adult woman who had mild COVID-19 (a few samples of this study predate the infection). Cell type and time point are not known.

The chain has TRBV28 and TRBJ2-1; 13 bases line up with TRBD2. V lost 6 bases and J lost 5; bases outside the gene matches: 7. This CDR3 is 16 amino acids long. Germline loops: CDR1 MDHEN, CDR2 SYDVKM. Here the CDR3 reads CASSFWTSGGNNEQFF. CDR3 nucleotides: TGTGCCAGCAGCTTTTGGACTAGCGGGGGAAACAATGAGCAGTTCTTC.

The chain uses TRBV12-3 or TRBV12-4 and TRBJ1-5; TRBD1 might be the D (6 bases). The CDR3 length is 14 residues. V shed 5 bases and J shed 5 bases, with 13 bases lying between them. CDR3 in amino acids: CASSDYREDQPQHF. The CDR3 DNA is TGTGCCAGCAGTGACTACAGGGAGGATCAGCCCCAGCATTTT.

This clonotype was detected a few times. The chain uses TRBV12-3 or TRBV12-4 and TRBJ1-1; D is possibly TRBD1 (5 bases). Trimming took 3 bases from V and 4 from J, leaving 12 bases between them. The CDR3 extends over 14 amino acids. The CDR3 region has the DNA TGTGCCAGCAGTTTTGGGGGTTTTGGCACTGAAGCTTTCTTT. As protein: CASSFGGFGTEAFF.

This clonotype has a handful of counts. The CDR3 nucleotides read TGTGCCAGCAGCTTAGACGTGTTGTGGAATACAGATACGCAGTATTTT. Protein sequence: CASSLDVLWNTDTQYF. The chain links TRBV7-9 to TRBJ2-3, with D hard to call. V was shortened by 1 base and J by 3 bases, with 14 bases between the two germline ends. The CDR3 is 16 amino acids. From germline, CDR1 is SEHNR and CDR2 FQNEAQ (reference sequence). The full variable domain, with the rest looked up from reference TRBV7-9 and TRBJ2-3, is DTGVSQNPRHKITKRGQNVTFRCDPISEHNRLYWYRQTLGQGPEFLTYFQNEAQLEKSRLLSDRFSAERPKGSFSTLEIQRTEQGDSAMYLCASSLDVLWNTDTQYFGPGTRLTVL.

This clonotype was observed a handful of times. The chain joins TRBV9 to TRBJ1-2, with TRBD1 matching 9 bases. Unmatched junction bases numbered 8, after V lost 2 bases and J lost 3 bases. Germline CDR1 SGDLS, CDR2 YYNGEE. The CDR3 is 16 amino acids. The DNA for the CDR3 is TGTGCCAGCAGCGTTAGCCGGGACAGGGAGGACTATGGCTACACCTTC. Translating gives CASSVSRDREDYGYTF.